A single sample gave rise to the 12 T cell receptor beta chains below, sequenced in a study of shared clonotypes between healthy human individuals (dated by TCRdb to 2020 to 2021). The method behind the library was the immunoSEQ multiplex PCR assay. TCRdb stores this immuneACCESS table with in-frame sequences only. Part of the clones is absent; in the studies checked, under half of the shortfall reflects unresolved V genes, and no reason is known for the rest. Within this sample are some 1.4 million clones, with over 95% of them counted one time only. The ten largest clonotypes hold 0.95% to 1.5% of the sample. Material for sequencing was naive CD4+ T cells sorted from blood. This sample's cell subset or site label indicates: CD45RA+ positively selected. These receptors were taken from a man in his thirties or forties in good health.

The gene calls are TRBV5-6 and TRBJ2-5; D not resolved. V was shortened by 4 bases and J by 4 bases, with 20 bases between the two germline ends. The length of the CDR3 is 16 residues. Germline loops: CDR1 SGHDT, CDR2 YYEEEE. Here the CDR3 reads CASSRVEGSLAETQYF. DNA for the CDR3: TGTGCCAGCAGCAGGGTTGAAGGGTCCTTGGCAGAGACCCAGTACTTC.

This rearrangement joins TRBV9 to TRBJ1-5, with unresolved D. Germline CDR1 is SGDLS and CDR2 is YYNGEE. V lost 4 bases, J lost 6 bases, and 14 bases lay in between. The CDR3 sequence is 14 residues long. The CDR3 protein is CASSPRPGGQPQHF. The CDR3 bases are TGTGCCAGCAGCCCCAGACCGGGCGGTCAGCCCCAGCATTTT.

The V and J genes are TRBV6-1 and TRBJ1-5; 12 bases align to TRBD1. This CDR3 is built from 15 residues. CDR1 and CDR2 (germline): MNHNS, SASEGT. J lost 7 bases, V lost 7 bases, and 8 bases had no gene match. Written as DNA, the CDR3 is TGTGCCAGCATATGGGACAGGGGGCTGTGGCAGCCCCAGCATTTT. It translates to CASIWDRGLWQPQHF.

A note on this clone: The identical CDR3 is also encoded by other nucleotide sequences in the sample. The chain links TRBV28 to TRBJ1-2; maybe TRBD1 (6 bases). There are 12 residues in the CDR3. The ends were cut back, 6 bases at V and 2 bases at J, with 7 bases in the middle. Germline values: CDR1 MDHEN, CDR2 SYDVKM. The CDR3 spells CASRQGNYGYTF. CDR3 DNA: TGTGCCAGCAGACAGGGAAACTATGGCTACACCTTC.

The V call is TRBV11-3, the J call TRBJ2-7; 8 bases align to TRBD1. The germline gives CDR1 SGHNT, CDR2 YENEEA. This CDR3 has 15 residues. The J segment lost 1 base and the V segment lost 5 bases, leaving 7 bases of the junction unmatched. For the CDR3, the DNA is TGTGCCAGCAGCCTCAGACAGGGGAGGTCCTACGAGCAGTACTTC. Residues: CASSLRQGRSYEQYF.

The chain has TRBV9 and TRBJ2-7; the match to TRBD2 covers 11 bases. Trimming cost V 2 bases and J 6 bases; bases outside gene matches: 7. CDR3 size: 15 residues. Germline CDR1 is SGDLS and CDR2 is YYNGEE. The CDR3 coding sequence is TGTGCCAGCAGCGTCGGACTAGCGGGCCCCTCCGAGCAGTACTTC. It yields the protein CASSVGLAGPSEQYF.

The V gene is TRBV5-1, the J gene TRBJ2-6; 7 bases agree with TRBD1. V shed 4 bases, J shed 0 bases, and the junction held 7 bases outside the gene matches. The CDR3 is 17 amino acids. Per germline, CDR1 SGHRS and CDR2 YFSETQ. The CDR3 here is CASSDPGQYSGANVLTF. The CDR3 region has the DNA TGCGCCAGCAGCGACCCGGGACAGTACTCTGGGGCCAACGTCCTGACTTTC. Supplemented by reference TRBV5-1 and TRBJ2-6, the full variable domain reads KAGVTQTPRYLIKTRGQQVTLSCSPISGHRSVSWYQQTPGQGLQFLFEYFSETQRNKGNFPGRFSGRQFSNSRSEMNVSTLELGDSALYLCASSDPGQYSGANVLTFGAGSRLTVL.

The chain carries TRBV5-5 and TRBJ2-1; D may be TRBD1 (5 bases). V lost 4 bases, J lost 3 bases, and 11 bases lay in between. From germline, CDR1 is SGHKS and CDR2 YYEKEE (reference sequence). CDR3 length equals 14 residues. CDR3 region: CASSRKGIYNEQFF. In nucleotides, the CDR3 is TGTGCCAGCAGCCGAAAGGGGATCTACAATGAGCAGTTCTTC.

This clone was observed a few times. The chain links TRBV6-5 to TRBJ2-7, with TRBD1 matching over 10 bases. Losses at the gene ends were 4 bases for V and 7 bases for J; bases not matched to a gene: 7. Germline CDR1 MNHEY, CDR2 SVGAGI. The CDR3 runs 14 residues. For the CDR3, the DNA is TGTGCCAGCAGTTCCAGGACAGGGGGGGTAGAGCAGTACTTC. Residues: CASSSRTGGVEQYF.

Remarks on this clone: Other DNA sequences in this sample translate to the same CDR3. This sequence joins TRBV5-1 and TRBJ2-7; the D gene could be TRBD1 or TRBD2 (5 bases each). Trimming cost V 3 bases and J 0 bases, with 7 bases left between them. CDR3 length equals 13 residues. CDR1 is SGHRS and CDR2 is YFSETQ in the germline V gene. The CDR3 region has the DNA TGCGCCAGCAGCTCAGGGAGCTCCTACGAGCAGTACTTC. Its translation is CASSSGSSYEQYF. Looking up the rest from reference TRBV5-1 and TRBJ2-7 gives the full variable domain: KAGVTQTPRYLIKTRGQQVTLSCSPISGHRSVSWYQQTPGQGLQFLFEYFSETQRNKGNFPGRFSGRQFSNSRSEMNVSTLELGDSALYLCASSSGSSYEQYFGPGTRLTVT.

The CDR3: CASSPPGTGRNEQYF. Written as DNA, the CDR3 is TGTGCCAGCTCACCGCCCGGGACAGGGCGGAACGAGCAGTACTTC. This chain links TRBV18 with TRBJ2-7; 9 positions match TRBD1. With V trimmed by 3 bases and J by 5 bases, 8 bases remained unmatched. Germline CDR1 and CDR2: KGHSH and LQKENI. The CDR3 contains 15 residues.

The sample holds one count of this clone. The rearrangement links TRBV7-3 to TRBJ2-1, with 10 positions matching TRBD2. CDR3 length: 15 amino acids. After removal of 4 bases from V and 5 bases from J, the junction contained 5 bases not matched to a gene. CDR1 is SGHTA and CDR2 is FQGTGA in the germline V gene. The CDR3 region has the DNA TGTGCCAGCAGCTCATATGGACTAGCGGACAATGAGCAGTTCTTC. Its translation is CASSSYGLADNEQFF. Supplemented by reference TRBV7-3 and TRBJ2-1, the full variable domain reads GAGVSQTPSNKVTEKGKYVELRCDPISGHTALYWYRQSLGQGPEFLIYFQGTGAADDSGLPNDRFFAVRPEGSVSTLKIQRTERGDSAVYLCASSSYGLADNEQFFGPGTRLTVL.